The clone carrying this T cell receptor beta chain has just a few counts. TCRdb called the RT-PCR reads again in MiXCR, with one record for every CDR3 protein. The sample yields more than 550,000 distinct CDR3 sequences, over 12% seen once. The sequence was obtained from a female donor in good health, serving as a healthy control. The sequenced sample was memory CD4+ T cells from blood.

The DNA for the CDR3 is TGTGCCAGCAGACCTCAGGGCGGCGGGTGGGAGACCCAGTACTTC. Translated: CASRPQGGGWETQYF. The chain combines TRBV6-6 with TRBJ2-5; the D call may be TRBD1 or TRBD2 (5 bases each). The CDR3 totals 15 residues. The V end was cut by 6 bases, the J end by 5 bases, with 19 bases between. Per germline, CDR1 MNHNY and CDR2 SVGAGI (reference sequence).